This T cell receptor beta chain is from a study of cytomegalovirus exposure and HLA in healthy donors. General observations from the study: Researchers reported that a few CMV-associated chains were confirmed in vitro as CMV antigen-specific. According to the study, 150 to 200 TCR beta chains were cytomegalovirus-associated.

Primers included in the PCR were 60 Vbeta and 13 Jbeta primers. The data were produced by immunoSEQ multiplex PCR, yet TCRdb's version contains in-frame clones alone and is incomplete. The top ten hold under 8% of the sample, which has tens of thousands of clones, roughly three fifths seen once. There are 15 residues in the CDR3. Germline V gene data show CDR1 as SGHVS and CDR2 as FNYEAQ. The V segment lost 8 bases and the J segment 5 bases; nucleotides outside the gene matches: 10. Unrecorded immune exposures were likely, despite nominal health at sampling. Regarding this clone: Its antigen is undetermined.

The source of this sequence is a woman aged 25-40 years in good health and CMV-seronegative. The chain carries TRBV7-6 and TRBJ2-5; TRBD2 aligns across 11 bases. Sequencing was carried out using PBMCs. CDR3 coding DNA: TGTGCCAGCGGGGATAGCGGGGGGGCAGGGGAGACCCAGTACTTC. Protein sequence: CASGDSGGAGETQYF.